This TCR beta chain was profiled in a study of T cells in Graves' hyperthyroidism and ophthalmopathy. TCR beta CDR3 sequences were amplified from RNA transcripts. Carried out on the TCR CDR3, a first-round RT-PCR used the HTBI primer set. TCRdb re-called the multiplex PCR reads with MiXCR, one entry per CDR3 protein. The table lists about 300,000 distinct CDR3 sequences, around a fifth of them singletons. V lost 10 bases and J lost 2, with 17 bases in between. Germline CDR1 is KGHDR and CDR2 is SFDVKD. The CDR3 extends over 14 amino acids. The chain has TRBV24-1 and TRBJ2-7; no clear D gene. This TCR came from a man in his fifties or sixties with Graves' ophthalmopathy. The sequenced sample was blood. CDR3 in DNA: TGTGCCACAGCCCGAAGGGCAATCCCCTACGAGCAGTACTTC. Translated, it gives CATARRAIPYEQYF.